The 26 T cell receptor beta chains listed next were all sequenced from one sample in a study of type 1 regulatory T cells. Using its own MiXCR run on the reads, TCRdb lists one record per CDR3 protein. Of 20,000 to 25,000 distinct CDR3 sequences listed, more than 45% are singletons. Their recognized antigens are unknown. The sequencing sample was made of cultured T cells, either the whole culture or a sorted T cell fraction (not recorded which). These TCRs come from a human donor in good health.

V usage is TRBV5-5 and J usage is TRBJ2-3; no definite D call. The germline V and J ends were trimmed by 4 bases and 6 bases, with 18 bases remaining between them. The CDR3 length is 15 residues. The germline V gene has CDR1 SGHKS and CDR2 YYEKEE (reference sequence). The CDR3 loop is CASSPPRADFDTQYF. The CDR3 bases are TGTGCCAGCAGCCCCCCAAGGGCAGACTTTGATACGCAGTATTTT.

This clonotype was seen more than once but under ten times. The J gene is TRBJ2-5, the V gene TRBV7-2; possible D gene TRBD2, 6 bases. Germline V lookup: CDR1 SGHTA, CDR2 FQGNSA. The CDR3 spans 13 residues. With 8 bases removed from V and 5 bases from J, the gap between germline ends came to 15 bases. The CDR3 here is CASGGRGSETQYF. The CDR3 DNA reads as TGTGCCAGCGGGGGTCGGGGGTCTGAGACCCAGTACTTC.

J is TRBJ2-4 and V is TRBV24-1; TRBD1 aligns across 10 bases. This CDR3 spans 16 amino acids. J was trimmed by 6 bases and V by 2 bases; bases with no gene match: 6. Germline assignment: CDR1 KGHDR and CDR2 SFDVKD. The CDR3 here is CATSDSRTGGLNIQYF. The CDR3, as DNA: TGTGCCACCAGTGATTCCCGGACAGGGGGATTAAACATTCAGTACTTC.

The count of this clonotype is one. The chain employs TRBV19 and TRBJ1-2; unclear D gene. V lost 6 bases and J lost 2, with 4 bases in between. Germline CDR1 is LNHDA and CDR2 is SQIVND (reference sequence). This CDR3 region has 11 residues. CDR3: CASRINYGYTF. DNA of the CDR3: TGTGCCAGTAGGATCAACTATGGCTACACCTTC.

The CDR3 sequence is CASSREPGQGWETQYF. CDR3 bases: TGCGCCAGCAGCCGCGAGCCGGGACAGGGGTGGGAGACCCAGTACTTC. V and J are TRBV5-1 and TRBJ2-5; 10 bases are shared with TRBD1. CDR1 and CDR2 from the germline V gene are SGHRS and YFSETQ. This CDR3 is 16 amino acids long. V was pared by 4 bases and J by 5 bases, with 11 bases of the junction left unmatched. Full variable domain (remainder filled in from reference TRBV5-1 and TRBJ2-5): KAGVTQTPRYLIKTRGQQVTLSCSPISGHRSVSWYQQTPGQGLQFLFEYFSETQRNKGNFPGRFSGRQFSNSRSEMNVSTLELGDSALYLCASSREPGQGWETQYFGPGTRLLVL.

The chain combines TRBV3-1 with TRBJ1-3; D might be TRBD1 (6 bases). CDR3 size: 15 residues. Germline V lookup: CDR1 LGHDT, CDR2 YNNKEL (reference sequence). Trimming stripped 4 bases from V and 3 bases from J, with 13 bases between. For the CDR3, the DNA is TGTGCCAGCAGCCCGGGACATCTCCTTGGAAACACCATATATTTT. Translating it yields CASSPGHLLGNTIYF.

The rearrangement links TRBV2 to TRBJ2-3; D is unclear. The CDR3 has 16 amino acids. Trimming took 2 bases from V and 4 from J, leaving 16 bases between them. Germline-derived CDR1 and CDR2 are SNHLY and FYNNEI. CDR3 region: CASSETFRSGADTQYF. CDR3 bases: TGTGCCAGCAGTGAAACGTTTAGGTCAGGTGCAGATACGCAGTATTTT.

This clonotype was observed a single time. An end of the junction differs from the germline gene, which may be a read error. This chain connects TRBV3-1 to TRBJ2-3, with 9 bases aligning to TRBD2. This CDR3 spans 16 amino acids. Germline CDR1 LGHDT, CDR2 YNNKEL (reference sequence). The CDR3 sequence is CASSPLAGGTADTQCF. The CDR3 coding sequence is TGTGCCAGCAGCCCCCTGGCGGGGGGGACGGCAGATACGCAGTGTTTT.

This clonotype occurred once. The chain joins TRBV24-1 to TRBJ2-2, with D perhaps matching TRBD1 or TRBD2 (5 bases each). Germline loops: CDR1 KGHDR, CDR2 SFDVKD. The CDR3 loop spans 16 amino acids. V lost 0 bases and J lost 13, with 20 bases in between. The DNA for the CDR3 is TGTGCCACCAGTGATTTGGGGGCCGGGGCCACCCGGGTGCTGTTTTTT. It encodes CATSDLGAGATRVLFF.

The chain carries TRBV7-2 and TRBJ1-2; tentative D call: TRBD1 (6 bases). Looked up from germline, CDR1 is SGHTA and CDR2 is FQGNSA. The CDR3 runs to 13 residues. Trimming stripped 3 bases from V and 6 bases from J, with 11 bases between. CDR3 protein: CASSFRTDHGYTF. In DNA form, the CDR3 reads TGTGCCAGCAGCTTTCGGACAGACCATGGCTACACCTTC.

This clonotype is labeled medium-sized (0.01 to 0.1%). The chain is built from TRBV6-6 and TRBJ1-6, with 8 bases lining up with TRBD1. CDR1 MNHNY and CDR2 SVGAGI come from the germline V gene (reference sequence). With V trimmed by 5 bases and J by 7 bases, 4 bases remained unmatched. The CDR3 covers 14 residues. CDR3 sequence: CASSLTGANSPLHF. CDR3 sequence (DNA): TGTGCCAGCAGTCTGACAGGGGCAAATTCACCCCTCCACTTT.

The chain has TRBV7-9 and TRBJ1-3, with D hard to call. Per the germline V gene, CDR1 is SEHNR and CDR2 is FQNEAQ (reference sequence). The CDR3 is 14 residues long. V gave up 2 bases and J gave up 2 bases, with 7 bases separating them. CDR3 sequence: CASSLLGAGNTIYF. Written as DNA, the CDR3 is TGTGCCAGCAGCTTACTCGGGGCTGGAAACACCATATATTTT.

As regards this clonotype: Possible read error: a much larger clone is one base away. CDR3 sequence (DNA): TGCGCCTGCAGCTTGGCAGCGGGGGGAACCGGGGAGCTGTTTTTT. Translation gives CACSLAAGGTGELFF. J is TRBJ2-2 and V is TRBV5-1; TRBD2 matches 9 bases. The CDR3 has 15 residues. CDR1 is SGHRS, CDR2 YFSETQ, per germline.

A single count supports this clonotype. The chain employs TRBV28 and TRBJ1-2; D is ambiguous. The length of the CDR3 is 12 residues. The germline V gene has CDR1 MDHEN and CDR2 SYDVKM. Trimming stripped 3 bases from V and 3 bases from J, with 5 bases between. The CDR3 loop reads CASSFGHYGYTF. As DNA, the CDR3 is TGTGCCAGCAGTTTCGGGCACTATGGCTACACCTTC.

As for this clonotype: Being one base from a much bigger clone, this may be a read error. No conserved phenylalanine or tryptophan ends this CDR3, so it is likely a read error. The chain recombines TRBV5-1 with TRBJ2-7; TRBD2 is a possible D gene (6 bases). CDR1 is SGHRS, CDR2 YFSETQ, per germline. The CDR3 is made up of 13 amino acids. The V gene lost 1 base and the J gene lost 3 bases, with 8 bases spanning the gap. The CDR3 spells CASSLRGNYEQYS. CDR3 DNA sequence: TGCGCCAGCAGCTTGCGGGGGAACTACGAGCAGTACTCC.

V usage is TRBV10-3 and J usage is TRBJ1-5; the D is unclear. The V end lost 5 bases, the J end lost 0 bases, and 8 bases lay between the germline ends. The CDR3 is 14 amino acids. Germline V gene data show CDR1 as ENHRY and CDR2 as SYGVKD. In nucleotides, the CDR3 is TGTGCCATCAGTTTAGACGGTAGCAATCAGCCCCAGCATTTT. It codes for CAISLDGSNQPQHF.

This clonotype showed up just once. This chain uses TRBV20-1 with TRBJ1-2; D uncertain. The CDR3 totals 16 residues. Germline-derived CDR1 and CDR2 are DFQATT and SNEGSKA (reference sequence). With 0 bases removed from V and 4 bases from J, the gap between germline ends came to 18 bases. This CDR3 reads CSARDFASAAIYGYTF. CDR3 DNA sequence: TGCAGTGCTAGAGACTTCGCTTCGGCGGCAATCTATGGCTACACCTTC.

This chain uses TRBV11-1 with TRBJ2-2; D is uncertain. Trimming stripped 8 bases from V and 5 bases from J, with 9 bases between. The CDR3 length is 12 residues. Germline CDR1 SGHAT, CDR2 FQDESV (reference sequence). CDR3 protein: CASATYTGELFF. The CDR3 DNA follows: TGTGCCAGCGCAACTTATACCGGGGAGCTGTTTTTT. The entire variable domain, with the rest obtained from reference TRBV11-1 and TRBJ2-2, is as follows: EAEVAQSPRYKITEKSQAVAFWCDPISGHATLYWYRQILGQGPELLVQFQDESVVDDSQLPKDRFSAERLKGVDSTLKIQPAELGDSAMYLCASATYTGELFFGEGSRLTVL.

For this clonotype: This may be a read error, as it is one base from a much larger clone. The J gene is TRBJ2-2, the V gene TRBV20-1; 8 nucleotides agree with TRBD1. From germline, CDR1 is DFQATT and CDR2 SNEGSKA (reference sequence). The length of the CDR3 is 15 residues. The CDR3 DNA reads TGCAGAGCTAGACGGACAGGGATCATCACCGGGGAGCTGTTTTTT. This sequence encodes CRARRTGIITGELFF.

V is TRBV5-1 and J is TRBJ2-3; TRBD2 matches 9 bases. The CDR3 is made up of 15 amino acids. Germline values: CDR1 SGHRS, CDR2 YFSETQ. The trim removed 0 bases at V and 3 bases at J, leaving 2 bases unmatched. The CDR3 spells CASSLGLAVTDTQYF. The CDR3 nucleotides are TGCGCCAGCAGCTTGGGACTAGCGGTAACAGATACGCAGTATTTT.

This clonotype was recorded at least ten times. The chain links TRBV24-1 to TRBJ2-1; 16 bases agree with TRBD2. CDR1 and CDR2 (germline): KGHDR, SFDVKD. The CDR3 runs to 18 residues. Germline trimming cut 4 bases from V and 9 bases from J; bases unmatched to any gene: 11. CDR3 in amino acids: CATSDPGLAGGGRGEQFF. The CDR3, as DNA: TGTGCCACCAGTGACCCGGGACTAGCGGGGGGGGGTCGGGGTGAGCAGTTCTTC.

CDR3 DNA: TGTGCCAGCAGTTACGGCGGGACAAATGGTGAAGCTTTCTTT. This encodes CASSYGGTNGEAFF. The chain is built from TRBV6-2 or TRBV6-3 and TRBJ1-1; tentative D call: TRBD1 (6 bases). Germline V lookup: CDR1 MNHEY, CDR2 SVGEGT. The CDR3 length is 14 residues. Trimming removed 2 bases from V and 7 bases from J, with 14 bases in between.

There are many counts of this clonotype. CDR3 protein: CSARAIGGRFQETQYF. CDR3 nucleotide sequence: TGCAGTGCTAGAGCCATTGGGGGGCGCTTTCAAGAGACCCAGTACTTC. V gene TRBV20-1 combines with J gene TRBJ2-5; the D gene could be TRBD1 or TRBD2 (6 bases each). V dropped 1 base and J dropped 2 bases, with 17 bases sitting between them. The germline CDR1 and CDR2 sequences are DFQATT and SNEGSKA (reference sequence). This CDR3 comprises 16 residues.

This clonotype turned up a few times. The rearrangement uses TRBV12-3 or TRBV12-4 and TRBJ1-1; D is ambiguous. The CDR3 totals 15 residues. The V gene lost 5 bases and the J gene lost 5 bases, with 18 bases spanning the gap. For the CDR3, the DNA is TGTGCCAGCAGTCCGTGGACGAGACGAACGACTGAAGCTTTCTTT. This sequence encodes CASSPWTRRTTEAFF.

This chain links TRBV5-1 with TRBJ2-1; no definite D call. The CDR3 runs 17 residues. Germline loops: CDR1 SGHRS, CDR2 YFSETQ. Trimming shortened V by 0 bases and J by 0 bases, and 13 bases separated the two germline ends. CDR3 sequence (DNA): TGCGCCAGCAGCTTGGAGGCCCGTAGACTCTCCTACAATGAGCAGTTCTTC. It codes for CASSLEARRLSYNEQFF. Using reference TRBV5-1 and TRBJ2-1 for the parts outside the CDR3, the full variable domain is KAGVTQTPRYLIKTRGQQVTLSCSPISGHRSVSWYQQTPGQGLQFLFEYFSETQRNKGNFPGRFSGRQFSNSRSEMNVSTLELGDSALYLCASSLEARRLSYNEQFFGPGTRLTVL.

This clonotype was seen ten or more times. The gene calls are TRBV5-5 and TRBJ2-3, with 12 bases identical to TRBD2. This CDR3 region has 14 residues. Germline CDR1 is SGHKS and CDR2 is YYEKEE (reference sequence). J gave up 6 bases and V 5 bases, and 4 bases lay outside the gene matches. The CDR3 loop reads CASRASGGVDTQYF. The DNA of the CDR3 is TGTGCCAGCAGGGCTAGCGGGGGGGTGGATACGCAGTATTTT. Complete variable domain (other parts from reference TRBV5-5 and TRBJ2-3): DAGVTQSPTHLIKTRGQQVTLRCSPISGHKSVSWYQQVLGQGPQFIFQYYEKEERGRGNFPDRFSARQFPNYSSELNVNALLLGDSALYLCASRASGGVDTQYFGPGTRLTVL.